The 15 T cell receptor beta chains in this list originate from one sample, sequenced in a study of cytomegalovirus exposure and HLA in healthy donors. The repertoire was sequenced with immunoSEQ multiplex PCR; TCRdb's copy has only in-frame clones and lacks some. The table includes just under 75,000 clones, over 90% detected once. Sequencing input: PBMCs. These receptors originate from a woman between 18 and 29 years old in good health and CMV-seropositive.

V gene TRBV7-9 combines with J gene TRBJ1-1; D not certain. Germline-derived CDR1 and CDR2 are SEHNR and FQNEAQ (reference sequence). Between the trimmed V and J ends, which lost 5 bases and 2 bases, there was a span of 9 bases. The CDR3 is 13 amino acids. The CDR3 bases are TGTGCCAGCAGCCCACAGACCAACACTGAAGCTTTCTTT. This sequence encodes CASSPQTNTEAFF.

The chain carries TRBV29-1 and TRBJ1-1; D is perhaps TRBD1 (5 bases). Per germline, CDR1 SQVTM and CDR2 ANQGSEA. The V and J ends lost 6 bases and 0 bases respectively, with 11 bases between them. This CDR3 has 13 amino acids. The CDR3, as DNA: TGCAGCGTGAGCGACAGATTGAACACTGAAGCTTTCTTT. Its translation is CSVSDRLNTEAFF.

The chain joins TRBV27 to TRBJ1-6; D may be TRBD1 (6 bases). CDR3 size: 15 residues. V lost 4 bases to trimming and J lost 6 bases, with 13 bases between them. The germline gives CDR1 MNHEY, CDR2 SMNVEV (reference sequence). CDR3 sequence reads: CASSWGRRVNSPLHF. CDR3 in DNA: TGTGCCAGCAGTTGGGGGCGTAGGGTTAATTCACCCCTCCACTTT.

V usage is TRBV4-2 and J usage is TRBJ2-2, with 7 bases matching TRBD2. J lost 4 bases, V lost 6 bases, and 17 bases had no gene match. In germline, CDR1 is LGHNA, CDR2 YNFKEQ. The CDR3 sequence is 18 residues long. CDR3 nucleotides: TGTGCCAGCAGGCGCAATGTCCCGGCGGGGGAGGGCACCGGGGAGCTGTTTTTT. Translation: CASRRNVPAGEGTGELFF.

The V and J genes are TRBV7-2 and TRBJ2-1; 8 bases map to TRBD2. CDR1 is SGHTA and CDR2 is FQGNSA in the germline V gene. The junction had 3 bases not matched to a gene; V was cut back by 1 base and J by 10 bases. CDR3 size: 13 residues. The CDR3 here is CASSLVSSGEQFF. CDR3 nucleotides: TGTGCCAGCAGCTTAGTTTCTAGCGGGGAGCAGTTCTTC.

The V and J genes are TRBV18 and TRBJ2-3; D gene ambiguous. The CDR3 contains 13 residues. V lost 3 bases and J 5 bases, leaving 9 bases between the germline ends. Germline V lookup: CDR1 KGHSH, CDR2 LQKENI. The CDR3 bases are TGTGCCAGCTCACCTATGAGGTTAGATACGCAGTATTTT. Translating it yields CASSPMRLDTQYF. The variable domain in full, with the rest retrieved from reference TRBV18 and TRBJ2-3, is NAGVMQNPRHLVRRRGQEARLRCSPMKGHSHVYWYRQLPEEGLKFMVYLQKENIIDESGMPKERFSAEFPKEGPSILRIQQVVRGDSAAYFCASSPMRLDTQYFGPGTRLTVL.

The chain links TRBV7-9 to TRBJ1-1; D is possibly TRBD1 (6 bases). CDR3 length: 13 residues. Trimming removed 5 bases at V and 11 bases at J, with 18 bases between. CDR1 and CDR2 from the germline V gene are SEHNR and FQNEAQ (reference sequence). The CDR3 spells CASSLIRGDGAFF. The CDR3, as DNA: TGTGCCAGCAGCCTCATCAGGGGTGATGGGGCTTTCTTT.

The chain couples TRBV7-8 to TRBJ2-5; D is undetermined. This CDR3 is 14 amino acids long. The V gene lost 5 bases and the J gene lost 5 bases, with 15 bases spanning the gap. In germline, CDR1 is SGHVS, CDR2 FQNEAQ. CDR3 sequence: CASSPLVAEETQYF. The CDR3 DNA sequence: TGTGCCAGCAGCCCTCTGGTGGCGGAGGAGACCCAGTACTTC. The full variable domain, in which reference TRBV7-8 and TRBJ2-5 provide the parts outside the CDR3, is GAGVSQSPRYKVAKRGQDVALRCDPISGHVSLFWYQQALGQGPEFLTYFQNEAQLDKSGLPSDRFFAERPEGSVSTLKIQRTQQEDSAVYLCASSPLVAEETQYFGPGTRLLVL.

This chain uses TRBV15 with TRBJ2-7; no clear D gene. V was shortened by 0 bases and J by 1 base, with 7 bases between the two germline ends. Germline lookup yields CDR1 LNHNV and CDR2 YYDKDF (reference sequence). The CDR3 is 14 amino acids. CDR3 DNA sequence: TGTGCCACCAGCAGAGAGACACAATCCTACGAGCAGTACTTC. It specifies CATSRETQSYEQYF.

The J gene is TRBJ2-7, the V gene TRBV30; TRBD1 matches 9 bases. The length of the CDR3 is 15 residues. The V gene's germline CDR1 is GTSNPN and CDR2 SVGIG (reference sequence). V lost 5 bases and J lost 5; bases outside the gene matches: 13. This CDR3 is CAWEGQGGMVDEQYF. The CDR3 DNA sequence: TGTGCCTGGGAGGGACAGGGAGGAATGGTAGACGAGCAGTACTTC.

The chain recombines TRBV2 with TRBJ1-5; 8 bases match TRBD1. This CDR3 is built from 13 residues. Germline V gene lookup returns CDR1 SNHLY and CDR2 FYNNEI. V lost 6 bases and J lost 8; bases outside the gene matches: 6. CDR3 sequence (DNA): TGTGCCAGCAGGCCGGACAGGGCAGAGCCCCAGCATTTT. Translated: CASRPDRAEPQHF.

The rearrangement uses TRBV9 and TRBJ1-2; 9 bases map to TRBD1. Germline V gene data show CDR1 as SGDLS and CDR2 as YYNGEE. V shed 4 bases and J 0 bases; nucleotides not matched to a gene: 7. This CDR3 has 16 residues. CDR3 residues: CASSLGTGSTNYGYTF. The CDR3 DNA reads TGTGCCAGCAGCCTAGGGACAGGGAGTACTAACTATGGCTACACCTTC.

The chain has TRBV6-6 and TRBJ2-7, with 9 nucleotides matching TRBD1. Germline values: CDR1 MNHNY, CDR2 SVGAGI (reference sequence). The CDR3 is made up of 14 amino acids. V shed 5 bases and J 6 bases; nucleotides not matched to a gene: 8. The CDR3 nucleotides are TGTGCCAGCAGTCAGTCCGGGACAGGGCCCGAGCAGTACTTC. Translation gives CASSQSGTGPEQYF.

This rearrangement joins TRBV4-2 to TRBJ2-3, with D tentatively TRBD2 (7 bases). Germline V CDR1 and CDR2: LGHNA, YNFKEQ. The CDR3 consists of 17 residues. The V and J ends lost 0 bases and 2 bases respectively, with 15 bases between them. CDR3 sequence reads: CASSQEVSGGNTDTQYF. CDR3 in DNA: TGTGCCAGCAGCCAAGAAGTGTCGGGGGGCAACACAGATACGCAGTATTTT.

The rearrangement joins TRBV5-1 to TRBJ1-2; no clear D gene. V was clipped by 0 bases and J by 0 bases, with 9 bases between them. From germline, CDR1 is SGHRS and CDR2 YFSETQ. The CDR3 is made up of 15 amino acids. The CDR3 nucleotides are TGCGCCAGCAGCTTGGACTACCAAACTAACTATGGCTACACCTTC. This encodes CASSLDYQTNYGYTF.